This entry lists 18 T cell receptor beta chains sequenced from one sample in a study of identical twins (dated by TCRdb to the mid-2010s). Library creation used 5' RACE. These reads were obtained on an Illumina HiSeq 2000. TCRdb handled the public reads itself, with Q25 trimming in fastp and clone calling in MiXCR, and kept productive beta chains. Each CDR3 protein appears once, grouped with its most common genes and DNA. The sample contains a few hundred thousand distinct CDR3 sequences, roughly an eighth of them found a single time. The ten largest clones represent approximately 0.98% of the sample. The same specimen was also included in a second study, on yellow fever vaccine responses in identical twins.

The sequenced sample was CD4+ T cells sorted from blood. The origin of the receptors is a woman under 30 in good health.

This clonotype has only a few counts. The chain couples TRBV14 to TRBJ2-7; the D gene is possibly TRBD1 (5 bases). The CDR3 totals 12 residues. The germline V and J ends were trimmed by 6 bases and 6 bases, with 12 bases remaining between them. Germline lookup yields CDR1 SGHDN and CDR2 FVKESK. CDR3: CASRNTRGEQYF. The CDR3 nucleotides read TGTGCCAGCAGGAACACAAGGGGCGAGCAGTACTTC.

This clonotype appeared a few times. This chain joins TRBV24-1 and TRBJ1-5; 9 bases are shared with TRBD1. CDR1 and CDR2 (germline): KGHDR, SFDVKD. This CDR3 region has 13 residues. V was pared by 7 bases and J by 9 bases, with 6 bases of the junction left unmatched. Here the CDR3 reads CATRGQGMGPQHF. The CDR3 nucleotides read TGTGCCACCAGAGGACAGGGGATGGGGCCCCAGCATTTT.

Many counts were recorded for this clonotype. This chain joins TRBV5-1 and TRBJ1-6, with a tentative D call TRBD1 (5 bases). Between the trimmed V and J ends, which lost 0 bases and 4 bases, there was a span of 8 bases. The CDR3 is 15 amino acids. CDR1 and CDR2 from the germline V gene are SGHRS and YFSETQ. The CDR3 nucleotides are TGCGCCAGCAGCTTGGCGGGGACTTATAATTCACCCCTCCACTTT. Protein product: CASSLAGTYNSPLHF.

This clonotype was counted at least ten times. This chain uses TRBV6-2 or TRBV6-3 with TRBJ2-3; 10 bases match TRBD2. Trimming cost V 5 bases and J 0 bases; bases outside gene matches: 20. This CDR3 has 21 residues. CDR1 is MNHEY and CDR2 is SVGEGT in the germline V gene. The DNA of the CDR3 is TGTGCCAGCAGTCCCCACCCCCCTTCGAGCGGGGGGGACACTAGCACAGATACGCAGTATTTT. This gives the protein CASSPHPPSSGGDTSTDTQYF.

The chain has TRBV6-1 and TRBJ2-3, with a weak D call TRBD2 (6 bases). Germline V CDR1 and CDR2: MNHNS, SASEGT. V lost 6 bases and J lost 0, with 13 bases in between. The CDR3 extends over 15 amino acids. CDR3 loop: CASRKIAVSTDTQYF. The CDR3 DNA follows: TGTGCCAGCAGAAAGATAGCGGTTAGCACAGATACGCAGTATTTT.

This clonotype has a handful of counts. This sequence joins TRBV6-1 and TRBJ2-3, with D possibly being TRBD1 or TRBD2 (6 bases each). Trimming pared 8 bases from V and 7 bases from J, leaving 16 bases between. Germline V gives CDR1 MNHNS, CDR2 SASEGT. CDR3 length equals 13 residues. CDR3: CASSESRGHTQYF. The CDR3 DNA is TGTGCCAGCTCAGAGAGCCGGGGGCATACGCAGTATTTT.

This sequence joins TRBV19 and TRBJ2-3; a weak D match, TRBD2 (6 bases). The germline CDR1 and CDR2 sequences are LNHDA and SQIVND (reference sequence). The CDR3 extends over 13 amino acids. V was shortened by 9 bases and J by 4 bases, with 14 bases between the two germline ends. The CDR3 bases are TGTGCCAGCGACGACTGGGGGGCAGATACGCAGTATTTT. Its translation is CASDDWGADTQYF.

This clonotype has more than one count but fewer than ten. The chain has TRBV5-1 and TRBJ2-2; a possible D gene is TRBD1 (6 bases). Germline V gene data show CDR1 as SGHRS and CDR2 as YFSETQ. This CDR3 is 13 amino acids long. V was shortened by 4 bases and J by 4 bases, with 8 bases between the two germline ends. The DNA for the CDR3 is TGCGCCAGCAGCGAGGACAGCACCGGGGAGCTGTTTTTT. This encodes CASSEDSTGELFF.

This clonotype was seen ten or more times. The CDR3 here is CASRLAGVREQYF. The CDR3 nucleotides are TGTGCCAGCAGGCTAGCGGGAGTACGCGAGCAGTACTTC. This chain uses TRBV28 with TRBJ2-7; 10 bases map to TRBD2. Germline V CDR1 and CDR2: MDHEN, SYDVKM. Germline trimming cut 6 bases from V and 6 bases from J; bases unmatched to any gene: 5. This CDR3 has 13 residues.

This clonotype was found many times. The V and J genes are TRBV28 and TRBJ1-5; possibly TRBD1 for D (5 bases). Germline V lookup: CDR1 MDHEN, CDR2 SYDVKM. The V and J ends lost 3 bases and 3 bases respectively, with 9 bases between them. This CDR3 comprises 14 residues. This chain's CDR3 is CASSLGGDNQPQHF. CDR3 coding DNA: TGTGCCAGCAGTTTGGGGGGGGACAATCAGCCCCAGCATTTT. The variable domain in full, completed from reference TRBV28 and TRBJ1-5, reads DVKVTQSSRYLVKRTGEKVFLECVQDMDHENMFWYRQDPGLGLRLIYFSYDVKMKEKGDIPEGYSVSREKKERFSLILESASTNQTSMYLCASSLGGDNQPQHFGDGTRLSIL.

This clonotype has just a few counts. CDR3 in amino acids: CASSLGMVTGELFF. As DNA, the CDR3 is TGCGCCAGCAGCTTGGGCATGGTGACCGGGGAGCTGTTTTTT. This chain connects TRBV5-1 to TRBJ2-2; D is undetermined. With 0 bases removed from V and 5 bases from J, the gap between germline ends came to 8 bases. The CDR3 consists of 14 residues. Germline V gene sequence: CDR1 SGHRS, CDR2 YFSETQ.

V gene TRBV27 combines with J gene TRBJ2-3, with TRBD1 identical over 8 bases. The CDR3 sequence is 14 residues long. V lost 7 bases and J lost 6; bases outside the gene matches: 9. From germline, CDR1 is MNHEY and CDR2 SMNVEV (reference sequence). This chain's CDR3 is CASTQGQGRDTQYF. Here the CDR3 DNA reads TGTGCCAGCACCCAAGGACAGGGACGGGATACGCAGTATTTT.

This clonotype has more than one count but fewer than ten. V and J are TRBV6-1 and TRBJ2-7; 10 bases are a match to TRBD1. V was pared by 6 bases and J by 3 bases, with 11 bases of the junction left unmatched. Germline V gene data show CDR1 as MNHNS and CDR2 as SASEGT. This CDR3 is 16 amino acids long. DNA for the CDR3: TGTGCCAGCAGCCCCACCGACAGGGGGCTTTTCTACGAGCAGTACTTC. The encoded protein is CASSPTDRGLFYEQYF.

This rearrangement joins TRBV29-1 to TRBJ2-7, with a possible D match to TRBD2 (5 bases). The CDR3 is 12 residues long. Trimming stripped 6 bases from V and 7 bases from J, with 16 bases between. Germline loops: CDR1 SQVTM, CDR2 ANQGSEA. The CDR3 loop reads CSVSFFEGEQYF. As DNA, the CDR3 is TGCAGCGTGTCCTTTTTCGAGGGAGAGCAGTACTTC.

The genes are TRBV30 and TRBJ2-3; D is unclear. Trimming shortened V by 3 bases and J by 4 bases, and 38 bases separated the two germline ends. Germline CDR1 is GTSNPN and CDR2 is SVGIG (reference sequence). The CDR3 sequence is 22 residues long. CDR3 sequence (DNA): TGTGCCTGGAGACGAAGAACCCCGGGTAGCTCCGGTTCCTCTCGAATGTCAGATACGCAGTATTTT. Its translation: CAWRRRTPGSSGSSRMSDTQYF.

This clonotype was observed a few times. This chain links TRBV20-1 with TRBJ2-1; 11 bases are a match to TRBD2. From germline, CDR1 is DFQATT and CDR2 SNEGSKA (reference sequence). The V and J ends lost 6 bases and 4 bases, in that order; junction bases with no gene match: 5. CDR3 size: 14 residues. The CDR3 protein is CSAPSGRLYNEQFF. CDR3 in DNA: TGCAGTGCCCCTAGCGGGAGGTTATACAATGAGCAGTTCTTC.

This rearrangement joins TRBV18 to TRBJ2-7; D is undetermined. Germline V gene sequence: CDR1 KGHSH, CDR2 LQKENI. The CDR3 runs to 14 residues. V lost 3 bases and J lost 2, with 11 bases in between. The CDR3 sequence is CASSPRTSTYEQYF. The CDR3 nucleotides are TGTGCCAGCTCACCCCGGACGAGTACCTACGAGCAGTACTTC.

This clonotype was observed a few times. The CDR3 region has the DNA TGTGCCAGCAGCAAGCCACTAGCGGGGAGGGTCCATGAGCAGTTCTTC. Its protein product is CASSKPLAGRVHEQFF. The chain couples TRBV3-1 to TRBJ2-1, with 10 bases fitting TRBD2. The V gene's germline CDR1 is LGHDT and CDR2 YNNKEL (reference sequence). The junction had 12 bases not matched to a gene; V was cut back by 5 bases and J by 8 bases. The CDR3 extends over 16 amino acids.